This T cell receptor (beta chain) was identified in a study of human T cells and chemical hapten exposure. The wider study: Patches with 0.01% DPC went on the upper back, and the tests were read at 6 days.

Indicated time point: patch test 1, 2 weeks after DPC sensitization. As to treatment: therapeutic diphenylcyclopropenone sensitization with weekly scalp DPC. Unique molecular identifiers were affixed to discrete cDNA molecules within the library. TCRdb ran MiXCR on the RACE reads and lists one entry per CDR3 protein. The sample yields roughly 180,000 distinct CDR3 sequences, approximately 20% seen once. V gave up 1 base and J gave up 0 bases, with 19 bases separating them. The CDR3 consists of 19 residues. Germline assignment: CDR1 SEHNR and CDR2 FQNEAQ (reference sequence). The TCR sequence derives from a woman between 50 and 59 years old with alopecia areata. Some clones in this sample may be carry-over from other donors' samples. V and J are TRBV7-9 and TRBJ1-3, with TRBD1 as a possible D gene (5 bases). This specimen consisted of whole blood, obtained in connection with sensitization to the hapten diphenylcyclopropenone (DPC). The CDR3 nucleotides read TGTGCCAGCAGCTTAGATGGCAGGGACCTTTTTTTCTCTGGAAACACCATATATTTT. This translates into CASSLDGRDLFFSGNTIYF.